The 15 T cell receptor beta chains below were found in one sample sequenced in a study of blood T cell repertoires in COVID-19. Profiling relied on immunoSEQ multiplex PCR, and the TCRdb table lists in-frame clones only, not all of them. The sample consists of approximately 190,000 clones, around 83% of them appearing once. Sequenced material: PBMCs or T cells enriched from blood (not recorded which). These receptors were taken from a woman in her twenties or thirties who had been exposed to COVID-19.

This clone was seen just once. The CDR3: CASSPQLGQDFYGYTF. In DNA form, the CDR3 reads TGTGCCAGCTCACCGCAGCTGGGCCAGGACTTCTATGGCTACACCTTC. V is TRBV18 and J is TRBJ1-2; D is ambiguous. Germline loops: CDR1 KGHSH, CDR2 LQKENI. V gave up 3 bases and J gave up 4 bases, with 18 bases separating them. The length of the CDR3 is 16 residues. Supplemented by reference TRBV18 and TRBJ1-2, the full variable domain reads NAGVMQNPRHLVRRRGQEARLRCSPMKGHSHVYWYRQLPEEGLKFMVYLQKENIIDESGMPKERFSAEFPKEGPSILRIQQVVRGDSAAYFCASSPQLGQDFYGYTFGSGTRLTVV.

The chain has TRBV4-1 and TRBJ2-7, with D perhaps matching TRBD1 (6 bases). The CDR3 has 14 residues. Germline CDR1 reads MGHRA; CDR2 reads YSYEKL. Trimming took off 8 bases at V and 4 bases at J, with 18 bases between the two ends. CDR3 coding DNA: TGCGCCAGCCACGCAGGGGACCGATCTTACGAGCAGTACTTC. Its translation is CASHAGDRSYEQYF.

V usage is TRBV9 and J usage is TRBJ2-7; D is possibly TRBD1 (6 bases). CDR3 length: 12 residues. With 4 bases removed from V and 4 bases from J, the gap between germline ends came to 9 bases. CDR1 is SGDLS, CDR2 YYNGEE, per germline. CDR3 in amino acids: CASSLTGYEQYF. In nucleotides, the CDR3 is TGTGCCAGCAGCTTGACAGGTTACGAGCAGTACTTC.

This clone turned up a few times. The chain joins TRBV24-1 to TRBJ2-6; 9 bases line up with TRBD1. Losses at the gene ends were 5 bases for V and 0 bases for J; bases not matched to a gene: 1. This CDR3 region has 16 residues. Germline CDR1 reads KGHDR; CDR2 reads SFDVKD. The CDR3 loop reads CATSGDRASGANVLTF. In DNA, the CDR3 is TGTGCCACCAGTGGGGACAGGGCCTCTGGGGCCAACGTCCTGACTTTC.

The genes are TRBV7-6 and TRBJ2-2, with D hard to call. The CDR3 is 13 amino acids. In germline, CDR1 is SGHVS, CDR2 FNYEAQ. Trimming left V 5 bases short and J 4 bases short, with 8 bases between. The DNA for the CDR3 is TGTGCCAGCAGCCACTCGGGCACCGGGGAGCTGTTTTTT. This gives the protein CASSHSGTGELFF.

In this sample, this clone turned up once. The chain links TRBV6-1 to TRBJ1-1; D is unclear. The CDR3 is made up of 14 amino acids. Germline V lookup: CDR1 MNHNS, CDR2 SASEGT. V lost 2 bases and J 6 bases, leaving 13 bases between the germline ends. CDR3 sequence reads: CASSERNSRAEAFF. The CDR3 DNA follows: TGTGCCAGCAGTGAACGGAACAGTCGAGCTGAAGCTTTCTTT.

V is TRBV4-3 and J is TRBJ2-7, with TRBD1 as a possible D gene (6 bases). The CDR3 length is 15 residues. V was shortened by 0 bases and J by 5 bases, with 14 bases between the two germline ends. Per germline, CDR1 LGHNA and CDR2 YSLEER. The CDR3 protein is CASSQDYTGKDEQYF. DNA of the CDR3: TGCGCCAGCAGCCAAGATTACACAGGGAAGGACGAGCAGTACTTC.

The chain employs TRBV21-1 and TRBJ2-7; the D segment call TRBD1 is taken from the table without a DNA check. TRBV21-1 is an annotated pseudogene. The CDR3 has 15 amino acids. The CDR3 DNA reads TGTGCCAGCAGCAAAGTTGGGGACAGGGGCTGCGAGCAGTACTTC. Translated, it gives CASSKVGDRGCEQYF.

The chain employs TRBV10-1 and TRBJ1-2, with 7 bases matching TRBD1. The V segment lost 8 bases and the J segment 0 bases; nucleotides outside the gene matches: 0. The germline CDR1 and CDR2 sequences are WNHNN and SYGVQD (reference sequence). The CDR3 consists of 12 residues. The CDR3 is CASGTANYGYTF. CDR3 sequence (DNA): TGCGCCAGCGGGACAGCTAACTATGGCTACACCTTC.

The rearrangement links TRBV7-2 to TRBJ2-1, with no clear D. V shed 2 bases and J shed 7 bases, with 9 bases lying between them. Per the germline V gene, CDR1 is SGHTA and CDR2 is FQGNSA. This CDR3 is 13 amino acids long. CDR3 in DNA: TGTGCCAGCAGCTTATCCCCCCGTAATGAGCAGTTCTTC. It encodes CASSLSPRNEQFF. The complete variable domain, with remaining parts taken from reference TRBV7-2 and TRBJ2-1, reads GAGVSQSPSNKVTEKGKDVELRCDPISGHTALYWYRQSLGQGLEFLIYFQGNSAPDKSGLPSDRFSAERTGGSVSTLTIQRTQQEDSAVYLCASSLSPRNEQFFGPGTRLTVL.

The V gene is TRBV6-1, the J gene TRBJ2-7, with 9 bases aligning to TRBD1. The length of the CDR3 is 14 residues. In germline, CDR1 is MNHNS, CDR2 SASEGT. J lost 7 bases, V lost 2 bases, and 6 bases had no gene match. The CDR3 protein is CASSEPGTGREQYF. Written as DNA, the CDR3 is TGTGCCAGCAGTGAACCCGGGACAGGGCGAGAGCAGTACTTC.

The rearrangement joins TRBV21-1 to TRBJ1-1; the D call of TRBD1 is as the table states it, not checked on the DNA. TRBV21-1 is tagged as a pseudogene. CDR3 length: 13 residues. CDR3 in amino acids: CARTGQPNTEAFF. In nucleotides, the CDR3 is TGTGCCAGGACGGGACAGCCGAACACTGAAGCTTTCTTT.

This clone was picked up a small number of times. The rearrangement uses TRBV3-1 (or the pseudogene TRBV3-2) and TRBJ2-1, with D perhaps matching TRBD2 (7 bases). In germline, CDR1 is LGHDT, CDR2 YNNKEL (reference sequence). The CDR3 covers 15 residues. The V end was cut by 1 base, the J end by 8 bases, with 15 bases between. CDR3 nucleotides: TGTGCCAGCAGCCAAGGAAGGGGGGGGCCTTATGAGCAGTTCTTC. Translation gives CASSQGRGGPYEQFF.

The chain combines TRBV20-1 with TRBJ2-7; D ambiguous. V lost 3 bases, J lost 7 bases, and 19 bases lay in between. The germline V gene has CDR1 DFQATT and CDR2 SNEGSKA (reference sequence). There are 14 residues in the CDR3. This chain's CDR3 is CSASPAKSTEEQYF. The DNA for the CDR3 is TGCAGTGCTAGTCCGGCCAAATCTACGGAGGAGCAGTACTTC.

This chain uses TRBV5-1 with TRBJ2-2, with 7 bases matching TRBD2. There are 15 residues in the CDR3. Germline V gives CDR1 SGHRS, CDR2 YFSETQ. Germline trimming cut 7 bases from V and 5 bases from J; bases unmatched to any gene: 11. The CDR3 reads CASCRGVRETGELFF. CDR3 nucleotides: TGCGCCAGCTGTCGGGGGGTCAGGGAGACCGGGGAGCTGTTTTTT.